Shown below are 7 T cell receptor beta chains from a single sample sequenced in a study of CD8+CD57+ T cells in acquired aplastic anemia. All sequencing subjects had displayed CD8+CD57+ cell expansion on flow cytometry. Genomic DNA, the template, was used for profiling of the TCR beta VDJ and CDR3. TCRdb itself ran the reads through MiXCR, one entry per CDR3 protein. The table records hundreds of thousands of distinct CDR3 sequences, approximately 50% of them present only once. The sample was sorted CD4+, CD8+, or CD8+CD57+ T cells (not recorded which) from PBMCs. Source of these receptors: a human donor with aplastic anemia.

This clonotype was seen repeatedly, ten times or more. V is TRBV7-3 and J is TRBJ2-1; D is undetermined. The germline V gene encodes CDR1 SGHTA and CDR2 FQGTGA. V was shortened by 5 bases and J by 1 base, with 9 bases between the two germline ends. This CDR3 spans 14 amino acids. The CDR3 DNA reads TGTGCCAGCAGCCCGGTAGGATCCTACAATGAGCAGTTCTTC. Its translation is CASSPVGSYNEQFF.

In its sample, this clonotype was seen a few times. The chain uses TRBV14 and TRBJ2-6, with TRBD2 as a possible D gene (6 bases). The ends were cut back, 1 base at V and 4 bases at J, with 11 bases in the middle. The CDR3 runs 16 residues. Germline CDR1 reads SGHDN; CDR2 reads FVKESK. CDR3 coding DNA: TGTGCCAGCAGCCAAGTGGAGGGCCTCGGGGCCAACGTCCTGACTTTC. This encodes CASSQVEGLGANVLTF.

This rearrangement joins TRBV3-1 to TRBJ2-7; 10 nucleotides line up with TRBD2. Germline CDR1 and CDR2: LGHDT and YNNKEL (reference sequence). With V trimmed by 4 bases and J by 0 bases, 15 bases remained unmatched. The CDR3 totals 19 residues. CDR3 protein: CASSPTLIYRTSGSYEQYF. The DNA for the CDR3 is TGTGCCAGCAGCCCCACGCTGATATATAGGACTAGCGGCTCCTACGAGCAGTACTTC.

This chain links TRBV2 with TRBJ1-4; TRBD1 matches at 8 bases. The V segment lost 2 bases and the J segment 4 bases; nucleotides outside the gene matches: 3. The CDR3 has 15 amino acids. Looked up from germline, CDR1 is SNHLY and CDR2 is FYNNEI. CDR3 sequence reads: CASSERTGFNEKLFF. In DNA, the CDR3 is TGTGCCAGCAGTGAAAGGACAGGGTTTAATGAAAAACTGTTTTTT.

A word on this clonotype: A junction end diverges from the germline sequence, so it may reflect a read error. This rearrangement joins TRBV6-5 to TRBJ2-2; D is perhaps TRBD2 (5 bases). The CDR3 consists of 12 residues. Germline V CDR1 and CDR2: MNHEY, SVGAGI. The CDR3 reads CAGRPITGELLF. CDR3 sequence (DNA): TGTGCCGGCAGACCAATCACCGGGGAGCTGCTTTTT.

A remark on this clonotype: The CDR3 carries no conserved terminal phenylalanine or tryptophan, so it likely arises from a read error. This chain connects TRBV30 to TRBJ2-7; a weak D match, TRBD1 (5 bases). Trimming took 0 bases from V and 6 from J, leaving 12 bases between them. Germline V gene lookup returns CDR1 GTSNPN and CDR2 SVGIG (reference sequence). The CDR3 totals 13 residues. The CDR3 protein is CAWSVVQAGEQYS. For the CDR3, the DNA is TGTGCCTGGAGTGTAGTACAGGCCGGCGAGCAGTACTCC.

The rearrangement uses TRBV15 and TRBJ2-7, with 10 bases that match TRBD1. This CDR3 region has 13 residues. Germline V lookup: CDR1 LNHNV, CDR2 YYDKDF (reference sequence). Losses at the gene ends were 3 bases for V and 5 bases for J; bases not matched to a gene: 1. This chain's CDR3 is CATSRDRGDEQYF. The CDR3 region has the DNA TGTGCCACCAGCAGGGACAGGGGGGACGAGCAGTACTTC.